A selection of T cell receptor beta chains follows, all from one sample in a study of blood T cell repertoires in COVID-19. The protocol was immunoSEQ multiplex PCR, while the TCRdb copy is restricted to in-frame clones and leaves out a portion. Of 95,000 to 150,000 clones in the sample, roughly four fifths were seen once. The sequencing input was peripheral blood. All receptors derive from a man aged 55 to 69 with acute or convalescent COVID-19. The CDR3 runs from the conserved cysteine through the conserved F or W. The order of the fields is V gene, D gene, J gene, clone size, CDR3 protein, CDR3 DNA. The D gene is left open where the match is weak. Not every row has a clone size; where given, it reads once, few, many or a size class.

>TRBV10-3|TRBD1|TRBJ1-2|.
CAISAGTGVGYTF
TGTGCCATCAGTGCCGGGACAGGGGTAGGCTACACCTTC
>TRBV7-8|.|TRBJ1-4|.
CASSSRFRSTTNEKLFF
TGTGCCAGCAGCTCACGGTTTCGGAGTACAACTAATGAAAAACTGTTTTTT
>TRBV11-2|.|TRBJ1-4|few
CASSFPGSNEKLFF
TGTGCCAGCAGCTTCCCCGGGTCGAATGAAAAACTGTTTTTT
>TRBV12-5|.|TRBJ1-5|.
CASGSGNQPQHF
TGTGCTAGTGGCTCCGGCAATCAGCCCCAGCATTTT
>TRBV5-4|TRBD2|TRBJ2-1|.
CASSLARGLAGGSEQFF
TGTGCCAGCAGCTTGGCCCGAGGTCTAGCGGGAGGTTCTGAGCAGTTCTTC
>TRBV10-3|TRBD2|TRBJ2-1|.
CAISGGTSGRRDEQFF
TGTGCCATCAGTGGGGGGACTAGCGGGAGGAGGGATGAGCAGTTCTTC
>TRBV5-1|.|TRBJ2-5|.
CASSLGSGLGETQYF
TGCGCCAGCAGCTTAGGTTCGGGGTTGGGGGAGACCCAGTACTTC
>TRBV28|TRBD2|TRBJ2-1|.
CASRGTSGTYNEQFF
TGTGCCAGCAGGGGGACTAGCGGAACCTACAATGAGCAGTTCTTC
>TRBV7-8|TRBD2|TRBJ2-1|few
CASSTYRFGRWGEQFF
TGTGCCAGCAGCACCTACCGGTTCGGGAGGTGGGGTGAGCAGTTCTTC
>TRBV4-2|.|TRBJ1-6|.
CASSQDRATRVNNSPLHF
TGTGCCAGCAGCCAAGATCGGGCAACGAGGGTGAATAATTCACCCCTCCACTTT
>TRBV6-1|.|TRBJ2-3|.
CASSENLGAGWTSTDTQYF
TGTGCCAGCAGTGAAAACTTGGGAGCGGGTTGGACGAGCACAGATACGCAGTATTTT
>TRBV9|.|TRBJ2-7|once
CASSVFQGGYEQYF
TGTGCCAGCAGCGTCTTTCAGGGCGGCTACGAGCAGTACTTC
>TRBV5-5|.|TRBJ2-5|.
CASSLSQGSETQYF
TGTGCCAGCAGCTTGAGTCAGGGGTCGGAGACCCAGTACTTC
>TRBV12-3/TRBV12-4|.|TRBJ2-7|.
CASTGDASYEQYF
TGTGCCAGCACAGGGGATGCCTCCTACGAGCAGTACTTC
>TRBV19|TRBD1|TRBJ1-5|.
CASSIDRGFEPQHF
TGTGCCAGTAGTATCGACAGGGGGTTTGAGCCCCAGCATTTT
>TRBV27|TRBD2|TRBJ2-2|.
CASSLLLAGGTGELFF
TGTGCCAGCAGTTTATTACTAGCGGGGGGGACCGGGGAGCTGTTTTTT
>TRBV30|TRBD2|TRBJ2-2|.
CAWIGRLAPRGELFF
TGTGCCTGGATAGGTAGACTAGCGCCAAGAGGGGAGCTGTTTTTT
>TRBV23-1|TRBD1|TRBJ2-3|.
CASSQPKTGPSTDTQYF
TGCGCCAGCAGTCAGCCTAAGACAGGGCCCAGCACAGATACGCAGTATTTT
>TRBV24-1|TRBD1|TRBJ2-7|once
CATSDSTGSYEQYF
TGTGCCACCAGTGATTCGACAGGGTCCTACGAGCAGTACTTC
>TRBV7-9|.|TRBJ2-4|.
CASSLAQGYVQYF
TGTGCCAGCAGCTTAGCGCAGGGTTACGTTCAGTACTTC
>TRBV20-1|.|TRBJ1-5|.
CSASPGGNNQPQHF
TGCAGTGCTAGTCCCGGCGGGAACAATCAGCCCCAGCATTTT
>TRBV28|.|TRBJ1-1|.
CASRPQGRKGTEAFF
TGTGCCAGCAGGCCCCAGGGGAGAAAAGGCACTGAAGCTTTCTTT
>TRBV2|.|TRBJ2-1|once
CASLLADEQFF
TGTGCCAGTTTGCTGGCTGATGAGCAGTTCTTC